This T cell receptor (beta chain) is drawn from a study of OX40 agonist ivuxolimab in advanced cancers. As to this clone: Its specificity is not known.

The repertoire was sequenced with immunoSEQ multiplex PCR; TCRdb's copy has only in-frame clones and lacks some. The data show about 84,000 clones, with 89% seen just once and approximately 0.19% held by the top ten. Study-wide findings and caveats: At doses 0.1 to 3.0 mg/kg, CD4+ and CD8+ clones expanded. Which antigen the expanded peripheral T cells recognized is unknown.

Sequenced material: CD4+ or CD8+ T cells sorted from blood, taken in a trial of the OX40 agonist ivuxolimab. This clonotype originated in an adult with an advanced solid tumor such as melanoma, head and neck, liver or kidney cancer.

CDR3 region: CASRKEAETQYF. CDR3 in DNA: TGTGCCAGCAGAAAGGAGGCGGAGACCCAGTACTTC. The rearrangement uses TRBV7-2 and TRBJ2-5; D is perhaps TRBD2 (5 bases). Per the germline V gene, CDR1 is SGHTA and CDR2 is FQGNSA. V was shortened by 6 bases and J by 5 bases, with 10 bases between the two germline ends. The CDR3 consists of 12 residues. Full variable domain (outside the CDR3, taken from reference TRBV7-2 and TRBJ2-5): GAGVSQSPSNKVTEKGKDVELRCDPISGHTALYWYRQSLGQGLEFLIYFQGNSAPDKSGLPSDRFSAERTGGSVSTLTIQRTQQEDSAVYLCASRKEAETQYFGPGTRLLVL.